This section outlines one TCR beta chain sequence together with its context. In its sample, this clonotype was seen a few times. What antigen it recognizes has not been identified. Within one base of it there is no much larger clone, and no base qualities were kept. These data belong to a study of T cells in Graves' hyperthyroidism and ophthalmopathy (dated by TCRdb to about 2019). Looking at the study overall: Peripheral blood was collected at initial diagnosis, before any treatment. An independent validation cohort of around 19 hyperthyroidism patients and 17 patients who later progressed to ophthalmopathy tested prospective prediction of ophthalmopathy. Thyroid tissue and blood T-cell repertoires from about 6 Graves' hyperthyroidism patients were also compared in the study. The roughly 100 discovery patients were randomly split 7:3 into training and test sets. The paper describes TCR Vbeta CDR3 sequencing of 140 or so peripheral blood samples, made up of under 50 ophthalmopathy patients, roughly 72 hyperthyroidism patients and roughly 17 progressor patients. TCR V-J signatures able to tell the groups apart were searched for in a discovery cohort of 90 to 100 patients, of whom approximately 40 had Graves' ophthalmopathy and 55 to 60 had stable Graves' hyperthyroidism. After sampling, hyperthyroidism patients received methimazole starting at 30 mg daily, and ophthalmopathy patients received high-dose intravenous methylprednisolone. Study-wide conclusions, independent of this receptor: No statistical method was used to set the sample size in advance, and investigators knew the group allocation. Most expanded thyroid clonotypes (frequency above 0.001) were also found in blood, which suggests that blood repertoires may mirror thyroid immune responses. A 13 V-J signature model separated ophthalmopathy from stable hyperthyroidism, with around 91% sensitivity and 81% to 83% specificity in cross-validation and 80%/75% in testing. In validation, progression to ophthalmopathy was predicted by the model with 65% to 71% sensitivity and 72% to 85% specificity, a median of 6.5 months before onset.

Graves' hyperthyroidism was defined as stable when no progression to ophthalmopathy occurred over 18 months of follow-up. The hyperthyroidism patients were between 18 and 65 years old and newly diagnosed, with a disease duration of less than 2 months. Patients with uncontrolled infections, other autoimmune diseases, pregnancy or lactation were excluded. Diagnoses were established on the basis of clinical symptoms, serum thyroxine and TRAb, thyroid ultrasound, and orbital computed tomography. PBMCs were separated from 7.5 to 10 ml of fresh peripheral blood using Ficoll-Paque density gradient centrifugation. Trizol reagent was used to extract total RNA, and RNA quality was then checked on an Agilent 2100 Bioanalyzer. Reading the germline V gene (reference sequence) gives CDR1 SEHNR and CDR2 FQNEAQ. CDR3 length: 13 amino acids, cysteine to phenylalanine. Left in the record is the CDR3 DNA by itself, 39 bases read in frame from the first base. V lost 5 bases and J lost 4 bases; the stretch between them is 9 bases long.

The TCR beta CDR3 regions were amplified from the RNA transcripts. A first-round RT-PCR of the TCR CDR3 used the HTBI primer set with the Qiagen OneStep RT-PCR kit. A second multiplex PCR round built the libraries, followed by size selection and purification. Libraries were sequenced paired-end with 100 bp reads on an Illumina HiSeq2000. Per the source publication's procedure: Raw data were processed with SOAPnuke, discarding reads with adapters, uncalled bases, mean Phred below 15, or no exact constant-primer or identifier match. COPE v1.2.5 was used to merge the high-quality paired reads, and each unique nucleotide sequence was defined as a clonotype. MiTCR v1.1 was used to align clonotypes to the IMGT TRBV, TRBD and TRBJ reference segments. The analysis was restricted to V-J combinations with a frequency above 0.0001, which together covered 99% to 99.2% of the repertoires. A TCS score was defined as the ratio between F50 (clonal expansion) and ExV (chaos), using BLOSUM62-based TCRdist between CDR3 peptides within each V-J. Welch's t-statistics and random forest reduced 500 to 650 V-J features to under 15, which were used in a naive Bayes classifier (R e1071). TCRdb reprocessing: public reads trimmed at Q25 with fastp, clones called with MiXCR, in-frame beta chains kept. All rows with the same CDR3 protein become a single entry with the most common DNA and genes. What appears here as the V and J calls and clone size reflects TCRdb's work, not the paper's. This sample comprises around 500,000 distinct CDR3 sequences, 14% of them detected only once. The ten largest clones represent roughly 14% of the sample.

This clonotype originated in a woman aged 40-49 years with Graves' hyperthyroidism. The chain was built from TRBV7-9 and TRBJ2-1, with a tentative D call of TRBD1 or TRBD2, each matching 5 bases. What was sequenced was blood. The DNA is as follows: TGTGCCAGCAGCGGGGGAAAGTACAATGAGCAGTTCTTC. It translates to CASSGGKYNEQFF.